This is a list of T cell receptor beta chains from one sample in a study of radiotherapy plus CTLA-4 blockade in lung cancer. Sequenced by immunoSEQ multiplex PCR; TCRdb stores in-frame clones only, minus some. The repertoire consists of 57,000 or so clones, with roughly 80% occurring once and the leading ten covering approximately 4.4%. The sample was peripheral blood, taken from a patient treated with radiotherapy plus ipilimumab. These receptors came from a human donor with non-small cell lung cancer who had a complete response to radiotherapy plus ipilimumab. CDR3s include the opening cysteine and the closing phenylalanine or tryptophan.

V	length	J	CDR3
TRBV11-2	15	TRBJ1-1	CASSLEPTGSAEAFF
TRBV30	15	TRBJ2-7	CAFTGGGVHSYEQYF
TRBV13	16	TRBJ2-1	CASSSLDRRVYNEQFF
TRBV6-6	16	TRBJ2-5	CASTYGGTSGMWTQYF
TRBV30	13	TRBJ1-2	CAWSRDRPYGYTF
TRBV19	14	TRBJ1-5	CASRDRGWYQPQHF
TRBV11-2	17	TRBJ2-3	CASSLGQTSGGADTQYF
TRBV19	12	TRBJ1-1	CASSIGATEAFF
TRBV5-4	16	TRBJ2-1	CASSLWGGNRHNEQFF
TRBV4-1	16	TRBJ1-2	CASSQVQDRVNYGYTF
TRBV19	17	TRBJ2-2	CASNSPQGRPNTGELFF
TRBV10-3	12	TRBJ1-2	CASGGADYGYTF
TRBV28	14	TRBJ2-7	CASLLRAGKYEQYF
TRBV18	15	TRBJ2-1	CASSPQRASYNEQFF
TRBV6-5	16	TRBJ1-2	CASSYSGTGVSNGYTF
TRBV7-9	16	TRBJ2-3	CASSLESRGGGDTQYF
TRBV19	14	TRBJ1-5	CASSIRSENQPQHF
TRBV10-3	20	TRBJ2-2	CAISDLSGTGDETSNRELFF
TRBV29-1	12	TRBJ1-2	CSVGDRVGGYTF
TRBV7-6	16	TRBJ2-7	CASSLVPGVVPYEQYF
TRBV27	17	TRBJ2-1	CASRNFWDTSSYNEQFF
TRBV14	15	TRBJ1-4	CASSPRTGGGEKLFF
TRBV5-1	16	TRBJ1-1	CASSYSGGTSNTEAFF
TRBV28	16	TRBJ1-2	CASRSGGLEPNYGYTF
TRBV7-8	16	TRBJ1-5	CASSPWTGPGNQPQHF
TRBV29-1	13	TRBJ1-1	CSVENRGDTEAFF
TRBV5-4	15	TRBJ2-1	CASSSGQGAPNEQFF
TRBV5-4	14	TRBJ1-1	CASSLAPKNTEAFF
TRBV21-1	18	TRBJ2-1	CASSKGVSRGEFYNEQFF
TRBV7-2	16	TRBJ2-5	CASSSSSGAPRETQYF
TRBV14	11	TRBJ1-3	CASSHGLSLDF
TRBV10-2	14	TRBJ1-1	CASSRQGPNTEAFF
TRBV6-5	15	TRBJ1-2	CASRGFGGQNYGYTF
TRBV30	13	TRBJ1-5	CAWSVAARQPQHF
TRBV6-6	15	TRBJ2-3	CASSYSNLGPDTQYF
TRBV4-1	13	TRBJ2-5	CASSRTDQETQYF
TRBV2	12	TRBJ1-4	CANRGTGEKLFF
TRBV6-6	14	TRBJ2-1	CASSSGLAGGPLFF
TRBV29-1	13	TRBJ2-7	CSALRGYGYEQYF
TRBV7-9	14	TRBJ2-7	CASSSPHGLYEQYF
TRBV29-1	14	TRBJ2-5	CSVEDVTGRETQYF
TRBV18	13	TRBJ2-2	CASSPQNTGELFF
TRBV5-1	16	TRBJ1-5	CASSLGTAQGNQPQHF
TRBV11-2	15	TRBJ2-1	CASSLKAGVYNEQFF
TRBV6-5	16	TRBJ1-4	CASSYSRPPTNEKLFF
TRBV7-9	18	TRBJ2-3	CASSLANRWGASTDTQYF
TRBV5-1	16	TRBJ1-1	CASSFLNRGLGTEAFF
TRBV28	14	TRBJ1-5	CASSSGGSNQPQHF